The clone carrying this TCR beta chain was detected a few times. Its target is not known. This specimen belongs to a study of CD8+ T cells in alopecia areata. For the study at large: Treated patients took oral tofacitinib at 5 to 10 mg twice daily. Overall study results and limits: Besides other cells, scalp samples also yield sequences of resident alphabeta T cells from normal skin.

Looked up from germline, CDR1 is SGDLS and CDR2 is YYNGEE. J lost 3 bases, V lost 4 bases, and 9 bases had no gene match. The length of the CDR3 is 15 residues. Once RNA had been extracted, it was reverse transcribed into cDNA to act as the sequencing template. The table came from immunoSEQ multiplex PCR; TCRdb's copy has only in-frame clones and leaves some out. Of under 250,000 clones listed, 50% to 60% are singletons. The chain has TRBV9 and TRBJ1-2, with 7 bases matching TRBD1. This specimen consisted of CD4+ T cells sorted from blood, obtained at week 0. The receptor's source is a human donor with alopecia areata. CDR3 protein: CASSPRQGDYYGYTF. CDR3 coding DNA: TGTGCCAGCAGCCCCCGACAGGGAGATTACTATGGCTACACCTTC. Using reference TRBV9 and TRBJ1-2 for the parts outside the CDR3, the full variable domain is DSGVTQTPKHLITATGQRVTLRCSPRSGDLSVYWYQQSLDQGLQFLIQYYNGEERAKGNILERFSAQQFPDLHSELNLSSLELGDSALYFCASSPRQGDYYGYTFGSGTRLTVV.